The 20 T cell receptor beta chains below come from one sample, sequenced in a study of blood T cells in healthy people across ages. The second PCR ran roughly 7 to 12 cycles with a sample-barcoded 5' primer and J-beta primers. TCRdb reanalysed the 5' RACE reads using MiXCR and keeps one entry per CDR3 protein. The sample has 1.5 million to 2 million distinct CDR3 sequences, around 42% seen once; the top ten hold 20% to 25%. The sample comprised blood. Receptors originate from a human donor in good health.

Points on this clonotype: At one boundary the junction diverges from the germline segment, which might be a read error. This rearrangement joins TRBV28 to TRBJ1-4, with a weak D call TRBD1 (6 bases). Germline V gene data show CDR1 as MDHEN and CDR2 as SYDVKM. This CDR3 is 14 amino acids long. The CDR3 sequence: CASGPGQVNEKPFF. DNA for the CDR3: TGTGCCAGCGGACCGGGACAAGTTAATGAAAAACCGTTTTTT.

This clonotype has a count of ten or more. CDR3 bases: TGCGCCAGCAGCCACCCAGGGGGCGTTGGTGGCTACACCTTC. Protein product: CASSHPGGVGGYTF. The gene calls are TRBV4-1 and TRBJ1-2, with 8 bases fitting TRBD1. The germline CDR1 and CDR2 sequences are MGHRA and YSYEKL. V lost 3 bases, J lost 7 bases, and 7 bases stayed unmatched. This CDR3 is built from 14 residues.

The genes are TRBV24-1 and TRBJ2-3, with D uncertain. Trimming cost V 4 bases and J 5 bases, with 9 bases left between them. The germline gives CDR1 KGHDR, CDR2 SFDVKD. This CDR3 contains 13 residues. The CDR3 spells CATSDGSQDTQYF. The DNA for the CDR3 is TGTGCCACCAGTGACGGAAGTCAAGATACGCAGTATTTT.

This clonotype was seen a few times. The germline gene is not matched at one end of the junction; a read error may be the cause. The genes are TRBV2 and TRBJ2-3; no clear D gene. This CDR3 region has 14 residues. Germline V gene sequence: CDR1 SNHLY, CDR2 FYNNEI. The CDR3 nucleotides read TGTGCCTGCAGTCAGAGACCGAGCACAGATACGCAGTATTTT. Its protein is CACSQRPSTDTQYF.

This clonotype was seen only a few times. The V and J genes are TRBV12-3 or TRBV12-4 and TRBJ2-1; 11 positions agree with TRBD2. The CDR3 sequence is 19 residues long. Trimming removed 9 bases from V and 5 bases from J; junction bases left unmatched: 21. CDR3 residues: CASFATASGGLVNHNEQFF. The CDR3 DNA sequence: TGTGCCAGTTTCGCAACGGCTAGCGGGGGGCTAGTCAACCACAATGAGCAGTTCTTC.

The gene calls are TRBV28 and TRBJ1-6; 7 bases map to TRBD1. The germline V gene has CDR1 MDHEN and CDR2 SYDVKM. This CDR3 spans 14 amino acids. With 6 bases clipped from V and 8 bases from J, the junction kept 7 bases outside the gene matches. The CDR3 sequence is CASRPTGRYSPLHF. DNA for the CDR3: TGTGCCAGCAGGCCGACAGGGAGATATTCACCCCTCCACTTT.

This clonotype was picked up a small number of times. The chain has TRBV7-2 and TRBJ2-3; perhaps D is TRBD1 or TRBD2 (5 bases each). V was shortened by 1 base and J by 8 bases, with 16 bases between the two germline ends. Germline CDR1 reads SGHTA; CDR2 reads FQGNSA. The CDR3 has 15 residues. This chain's CDR3 is CASSLDGALAGTQYF. DNA of the CDR3: TGTGCCAGCAGCTTAGACGGGGCATTGGCGGGTACGCAGTATTTT.

The CDR3 spells CASRPGQGATGELFF. The CDR3 DNA follows: TGCGCCAGCAGACCCGGACAGGGGGCAACCGGGGAGCTGTTTTTT. V and J are TRBV5-1 and TRBJ2-2, with 11 bases matching TRBD1. CDR1 SGHRS and CDR2 YFSETQ come from the germline V gene. Trimming took 5 bases from V and 5 from J; bases not matched to a gene: 5. The CDR3 extends over 15 amino acids.

Only a few counts were recorded for this clonotype. This rearrangement joins TRBV7-2 to TRBJ2-7; D is ambiguous. Looked up from germline, CDR1 is SGHTA and CDR2 is FQGNSA. The CDR3 covers 14 residues. The V and J ends lost 3 bases and 4 bases respectively, with 13 bases between them. The DNA of the CDR3 is TGTGCCAGCAGCTTTGACCCCTCGGGTTACGAGCAGTACTTC. Its protein is CASSFDPSGYEQYF.

The V and J genes are TRBV20-1 and TRBJ2-7; tentatively, D is TRBD2 (5 bases). Germline assignment: CDR1 DFQATT and CDR2 SNEGSKA (reference sequence). Trimming left V 5 bases short and J 7 bases short, with 21 bases between. CDR3 size: 14 residues. The chain's CDR3 is CSARRLTYYNEQYF. DNA of the CDR3: TGCAGTGCTCGTCGACTAACCTACTACAATGAGCAGTACTTC.

The CDR3 DNA sequence: TGCAGCGTTGTGATCGGGGGGAAAGATACGCAGTATTTT. The encoded protein is CSVVIGGKDTQYF. The chain couples TRBV29-1 to TRBJ2-3; 7 nucleotides align to TRBD2. The CDR3 has 13 amino acids. With 4 bases clipped from V and 5 bases from J, the junction kept 6 bases outside the gene matches. Germline CDR1 SQVTM, CDR2 ANQGSEA.

In this sample, this clonotype turned up a few times. The J gene is TRBJ2-1, the V gene TRBV9; D is ambiguous. Germline CDR1 is SGDLS and CDR2 is YYNGEE. CDR3 size: 14 residues. V was cut by 4 bases and J by 8 bases, with 16 bases left in between. This CDR3 reads CASSPTGRFDEQFF. CDR3 coding DNA: TGTGCCAGCAGCCCGACCGGAAGGTTCGATGAGCAGTTCTTC.

The chain uses TRBV4-3 and TRBJ1-2; D is uncertain. The length of the CDR3 is 13 residues. V dropped 7 bases and J dropped 3 bases, with 12 bases sitting between them. CDR1 is LGHNA, CDR2 YSLEER, per germline. CDR3 residues: CASTLTAHYGYTF. CDR3 sequence (DNA): TGCGCCAGCACGTTAACAGCTCACTATGGCTACACCTTC.

The chain combines TRBV20-1 with TRBJ2-5; D is possibly TRBD1 (6 bases). Germline-derived CDR1 and CDR2 are DFQATT and SNEGSKA (reference sequence). The CDR3 covers 14 residues. V lost 4 bases and J lost 2, with 14 bases in between. The CDR3 coding sequence is TGCAGTGCTATCGGAGACAGGCAACAAGAGACCCAGTACTTC. This translates into CSAIGDRQQETQYF.

This clonotype was detected only a few times. The CDR3 DNA is TGTGCCAGCAGTTCGGCGACACTTCATACGCAGTATTTT. Its protein product is CASSSATLHTQYF. The chain has TRBV12-3 or TRBV12-4 and TRBJ2-3; D unclear. Deletions cut 4 bases from V and 7 bases from J, with 12 bases between. The CDR3 is 13 residues long.

This chain joins TRBV12-3 or TRBV12-4 and TRBJ1-2, with 7 nucleotides matching TRBD1. With V trimmed by 7 bases and J by 8 bases, 7 bases remained unmatched. CDR3 length equals 12 residues. The CDR3 loop reads CASNGQAGGYTF. The CDR3 DNA reads TGTGCCAGCAATGGACAGGCGGGCGGCTACACCTTC.

Ten or more counts support this clonotype. The chain employs TRBV29-1 and TRBJ2-7, with TRBD1 matching over 7 bases. The CDR3 has 12 amino acids. From germline, CDR1 is SQVTM and CDR2 ANQGSEA. V was pared by 6 bases and J by 2 bases, with 4 bases of the junction left unmatched. Here the CDR3 reads CSVTGTAYEQYF. Written as DNA, the CDR3 is TGCAGCGTAACCGGGACAGCCTACGAGCAGTACTTC.

This clonotype showed up just a few times. J is TRBJ2-4 and V is TRBV7-2, with a possible D match to TRBD1 (7 bases). Matching the DNA end better, TRBJ2-5 makes the J call doubtful. The CDR3 contains 15 residues. Germline CDR1 is SGHTA and CDR2 is FQGNSA. Here the CDR3 DNA reads TGTGCCAGCAGCCCGGGGCAGGGGGGACTAGAGACCCAGTACTTC. As protein: CASSPGQGGLETQYF.

The chain combines TRBV29-1 with TRBJ1-2; 7 nucleotides match TRBD1. The J segment lost 6 bases and the V segment lost 7 bases, leaving 11 bases of the junction unmatched. CDR1 and CDR2 (germline): SQVTM, ANQGSEA. The CDR3 has 13 residues. The CDR3 loop is CSALTGIPHGYTF. DNA for the CDR3: TGCAGCGCTTTGACAGGGATCCCCCATGGCTACACCTTC.

This clonotype was picked up a small number of times. The J gene is TRBJ1-1, the V gene TRBV7-3, with D unresolved. Trimming removed 5 bases from V and 11 bases from J, with 18 bases in between. Germline CDR1 reads SGHTA; CDR2 reads FQGTGA. There are 13 residues in the CDR3. The CDR3 sequence: CASSPNGESSAFF. CDR3 nucleotides: TGTGCCAGCAGCCCTAACGGGGAGAGTTCGGCTTTCTTT. Together with reference TRBV7-3 and TRBJ1-1, the CDR3 gives the full variable domain: GAGVSQTPSNKVTEKGKYVELRCDPISGHTALYWYRQSLGQGPEFLIYFQGTGAADDSGLPNDRFFAVRPEGSVSTLKIQRTERGDSAVYLCASSPNGESSAFFGQGTRLTVV.